This is a list of T cell receptor beta chains from one sample in a study of human T cells and chemical hapten exposure. TCRdb reanalysed the RACE reads using MiXCR and keeps one entry per CDR3 protein. The sample holds some 300,000 distinct CDR3 sequences; roughly 6% are singletons and the top ten take about 8.2%. The sample consisted of whole blood, taken in connection with sensitization to the hapten diphenylcyclopropenone (DPC). Receptors were obtained from a young woman with alopecia areata. Some clones in this sample may be carry-over from other donors' samples. CDR3s include the opening cysteine and the closing phenylalanine or tryptophan. D genes are given only for firm matches. The listing skips clone size in some rows; elsewhere it reads once, few, many or a size class.

J,V,size,D,DNA,CDR3
TRBJ2-3,TRBV13,many,-,TGTGCCAGCAGCTTAGGTGGCTGGCTGGCGGATACGCAGTATTTT,CASSLGGWLADTQYF
TRBJ1-5,TRBV19,many,-,TGTGCCAGTAGTATTTATGGCCCCATGGGATACAATCAGCCCCAGCATTTT,CASSIYGPMGYNQPQHF
TRBJ2-3,TRBV28,many,TRBD2,TGTGCCAGCAGTTCCCCCCGGGGGGGGTCCAGAGATACGCAGTATTTT,CASSSPRGGSRDTQYF
TRBJ2-1,TRBV2,-,-,TGTGCCAGCAGTGACTTCTCGGCGGGGGCACTAGACAATGAGCAGTTCTTC,CASSDFSAGALDNEQFF
TRBJ1-3,TRBV5-6,few,-,TGTGCCAGCAGCCGGCAACAGGGCCGCTCTGGAAACACCATATATTTT,CASSRQQGRSGNTIYF
TRBJ1-1,TRBV18,many,-,TGTGCCAGCTCACCGATTCTTGACACAGATCCGGCTTTCTTT,CASSPILDTDPAFF
TRBJ2-5,TRBV5-1,-,TRBD2,TGCGCCAGCAGTCCCCGAGGGGCGGGGGAAGAGACCCAGTACTTC,CASSPRGAGEETQYF
TRBJ1-5,TRBV7-9,-,-,TGTGCCAGCAGCTCCGGTGGGTCTGTTAGCAATCAGCCCCAGCATTTT,CASSSGGSVSNQPQHF
TRBJ2-5,TRBV12-3/TRBV12-4,few,-,TGTGCCAGCAGTTTCTTAGCCGCCAGAGCAGAGACCCAGTACTTC,CASSFLAARAETQYF
TRBJ2-7,TRBV6-5,few,TRBD2,TGTGCCAGCAGTTACGGGGATCCGACTAGCGGGGGCTGGGAGCAGTACTTC,CASSYGDPTSGGWEQYF
TRBJ1-6,TRBV6-2/TRBV6-3,few,TRBD1,TGTGCCAGCAGAGACGTAGGGGGCTATTCACCCCTCCACTTT,CASRDVGGYSPLHF
TRBJ2-3,TRBV7-2,few,-,TGTGCCAGCAGCTCACTAGTAGGACACAGCAATACGCAGTATTTT,CASSSLVGHSNTQYF
TRBJ2-1,TRBV3-1,few,TRBD2,TGTGCCAGCAGCCAAGGTGCGGGGGTATCTAGGGAGCAGTTCTTC,CASSQGAGVSREQFF
TRBJ2-3,TRBV29-1,many,-,TGCAGCGGGGGAATGCAGAGCACAGATACGCAGTATTTT,CSGGMQSTDTQYF